The 23 T cell receptor beta chains listed next were all sequenced from one sample in a study of T-cell memory formation after mild COVID-19. One entry per CDR3 protein, called by TCRdb with MiXCR from the 5' RACE reads. Here the sample spans 110,000 to 150,000 distinct CDR3 sequences, roughly 24% being singletons. Input material: PBMCs or a T cell subset sorted from them (not recorded which). Receptors were obtained from an adult woman who had mild COVID-19 (a few samples of this study predate the infection). Cell type and time point are not known.

In DNA form, the CDR3 reads TGTGCCAGCAGCGTCTACGGGAGTCCTGGAAACACCATATATTTT. It is translated as CASSVYGSPGNTIYF. The V gene is TRBV9, the J gene TRBJ1-3; D is unclear. Germline CDR1 and CDR2: SGDLS and YYNGEE. The CDR3 sequence is 15 residues long. V was pared by 2 bases and J by 2 bases, with 11 bases between.

This sequence joins TRBV30 and TRBJ1-1; TRBD1 might be the D (6 bases). This CDR3 region has 15 residues. V dropped 4 bases and J dropped 4 bases, with 19 bases sitting between them. Germline lookup yields CDR1 GTSNPN and CDR2 SVGIG (reference sequence). The CDR3 sequence is CAWTEQGNLFTEAFF. CDR3 sequence (DNA): TGTGCCTGGACCGAACAGGGCAATTTGTTCACTGAAGCTTTCTTT.

This clonotype occurred a few times. The chain's CDR3 is CASSESLGRNTEAFF. DNA of the CDR3: TGTGCCAGCAGTGAGTCCCTAGGGCGGAACACTGAAGCTTTCTTT. The chain links TRBV25-1 to TRBJ1-1; D is unresolved. Germline loops: CDR1 MGHDK, CDR2 SYGVNS. The V gene lost 3 bases and the J gene lost 1 base, with 12 bases spanning the gap. The CDR3 has 15 amino acids.

This clonotype was picked up a small number of times. V gene TRBV6-4 combines with J gene TRBJ2-1, with D perhaps matching TRBD1 (10 bases). Between the trimmed V and J ends, which lost 6 bases and 7 bases, there was a span of 37 bases. CDR1 is MRHNA and CDR2 is SNTAGT in the germline V gene. The CDR3 loop spans 21 amino acids. CDR3: CASSPDPGQGIAGGPGNEQFF. As DNA, the CDR3 is TGTGCCAGCAGCCCAGACCCGGGACAGGGGATTGCGGGAGGGCCGGGAAATGAGCAGTTCTTC.

This clonotype appeared a few times. The V gene is TRBV12-3 or TRBV12-4, the J gene TRBJ2-3; D is possibly TRBD1 or TRBD2 (5 bases each). This CDR3 spans 15 amino acids. Trimming took 5 bases from V and 2 from J, leaving 14 bases between them. The CDR3 DNA reads TGTGCCAGCAGTCGCCACTTCGGGGCCACAGATACGCAGTATTTT. Protein product: CASSRHFGATDTQYF.

This clonotype turned up a few times. The rearrangement uses TRBV5-6 and TRBJ1-2; 8 positions agree with TRBD1. V was pared by 2 bases and J by 1 base, with 7 bases of the junction left unmatched. Germline V CDR1 and CDR2: SGHDT, YYEEEE. This CDR3 is built from 16 residues. The DNA of the CDR3 is TGTGCCAGCAGCTTATCCCCAGGGGGCAGTAACTATGGCTACACCTTC. It is translated as CASSLSPGGSNYGYTF.

The V gene is TRBV13, the J gene TRBJ2-7; D is undetermined. V was trimmed by 1 base and J by 7 bases, leaving 11 bases between them. The CDR3 is made up of 13 amino acids. The germline V gene has CDR1 PRHDT and CDR2 FYEKMQ (reference sequence). The CDR3 is CASSLDVRREQYF. As DNA, the CDR3 is TGTGCCAGCAGCTTAGATGTTAGGCGGGAGCAGTACTTC.

The chain uses TRBV7-9 and TRBJ2-1, with 9 bases matching TRBD2. Germline CDR1 SEHNR, CDR2 FQNEAQ (reference sequence). The CDR3 is 15 residues long. The trim removed 8 bases at V and 9 bases at J, leaving 14 bases unmatched. DNA of the CDR3: TGTGCCAGCGTAGTTGATAGCGGGAGATTTCTTGAGCAGTTCTTC. It translates to CASVVDSGRFLEQFF.

The CDR3 DNA reads TGTGCCAGCAGTTTTCTTAGCGGGAACACCTACGAGCAGTACTTC. It yields the protein CASSFLSGNTYEQYF. This chain links TRBV28 with TRBJ2-7, with 8 bases matching TRBD2. Germline trimming cut 3 bases from V and 2 bases from J; bases unmatched to any gene: 6. The V gene's germline CDR1 is MDHEN and CDR2 SYDVKM. The CDR3 has 15 residues.

A few counts support this clonotype. The chain joins TRBV27 to TRBJ2-1; no reliable D call. Trimming pared 4 bases from V and 1 base from J, leaving 17 bases between. Germline V gene lookup returns CDR1 MNHEY and CDR2 SMNVEV (reference sequence). The CDR3 spans 17 residues. CDR3 protein: CASSSGPPRASYNEQFF. The CDR3 DNA follows: TGTGCCAGCAGTTCCGGGCCACCTAGGGCGTCCTACAATGAGCAGTTCTTC.

The chain joins TRBV7-9 to TRBJ2-3, with 10 bases aligning to TRBD2. Germline V lookup: CDR1 SEHNR, CDR2 FQNEAQ (reference sequence). The CDR3 covers 16 residues. The DNA of the CDR3 is TGTGCGGCAACGGGGCTAGCGGGGGCACTGGCATCCCTGCAGTATTTT. Translation: CAATGLAGALASLQYF.

V is TRBV12-3 or TRBV12-4 and J is TRBJ2-7; D is perhaps TRBD2 (7 bases). This CDR3 region has 13 residues. V dropped 6 bases and J dropped 2 bases, with 11 bases sitting between them. This CDR3 reads CASSWGGPYEQYF. CDR3 coding DNA: TGTGCCAGCAGCTGGGGGGGCCCCTACGAGCAGTACTTC.

This clonotype was recorded many times. This chain uses TRBV29-1 with TRBJ1-2; 7 nucleotides line up with TRBD1. From germline, CDR1 is SQVTM and CDR2 ANQGSEA. The junction had 1 base not matched to a gene; V was cut back by 4 bases and J by 5 bases. The CDR3 is 11 residues long. The CDR3 DNA follows: TGCAGCGTTGGACAGGGTTATGGCTACACCTTC. It is translated as CSVGQGYGYTF.

This clonotype was counted a single time. The chain joins TRBV9 to TRBJ2-5; 8 bases align to TRBD2. The V gene's germline CDR1 is SGDLS and CDR2 YYNGEE. V was clipped by 0 bases and J by 3 bases; unmatched bases: 4. The CDR3 is 15 amino acids. DNA of the CDR3: TGTGCCAGCAGCGTAGGATCAGCGGGGGAAGAGACCCAGTACTTC. Its translation is CASSVGSAGEETQYF.

The chain couples TRBV5-1 to TRBJ2-1; TRBD2 is a possible D gene (6 bases). The germline V gene has CDR1 SGHRS and CDR2 YFSETQ. The CDR3 runs 11 residues. Between the trimmed V and J ends, which lost 7 bases and 6 bases, there was a span of 8 bases. CDR3 region: CASAGRNEQFF. The CDR3 DNA is TGCGCCAGCGCGGGACGCAATGAGCAGTTCTTC. The full variable domain, rest sourced from reference TRBV5-1 and TRBJ2-1, is KAGVTQTPRYLIKTRGQQVTLSCSPISGHRSVSWYQQTPGQGLQFLFEYFSETQRNKGNFPGRFSGRQFSNSRSEMNVSTLELGDSALYLCASAGRNEQFFGPGTRLTVL.

V and J are TRBV7-6 and TRBJ2-3, with 15 nucleotides matching TRBD2. Per germline, CDR1 SGHVS and CDR2 FNYEAQ. The CDR3 contains 19 residues. V trimming: 5 bases; J trimming: 0 bases; junction bases outside the gene matches: 9. Here the CDR3 reads CASSPEWTSGGGSTDTQYF. In nucleotides, the CDR3 is TGTGCCAGCAGCCCCGAATGGACTAGCGGGGGGGGTAGCACAGATACGCAGTATTTT.

This clonotype was seen only a few times. The J gene is TRBJ2-1, the V gene TRBV3-1; D is unresolved. V lost 2 bases and J 10 bases, leaving 12 bases between the germline ends. The CDR3 totals 13 residues. Germline V CDR1 and CDR2: LGHDT, YNNKEL (reference sequence). CDR3 sequence reads: CASSQSVRYEQFF. CDR3 coding DNA: TGTGCCAGCAGCCAATCCGTACGTTACGAGCAGTTCTTC.

V gene TRBV7-9 combines with J gene TRBJ2-7; either TRBD1 or TRBD2 may fit D (5 bases each). The CDR3 is 14 residues long. Germline V gene data show CDR1 as SEHNR and CDR2 as FQNEAQ (reference sequence). V dropped 1 base and J dropped 3 bases, with 10 bases sitting between them. This CDR3 is CASSLGTLDYEQYF. The CDR3 DNA sequence: TGTGCCAGCAGCTTAGGGACACTAGACTACGAGCAGTACTTC.

V and J are TRBV12-5 and TRBJ2-7; D uncertain. CDR3 length equals 12 residues. Germline assignment: CDR1 LGHNT and CDR2 FRNRAP. V lost 0 bases to trimming and J lost 2 bases, with 2 bases between them. The DNA for the CDR3 is TGTGCTAGTGGTTTGGTAGCCTACGAGCAGTACTTC. The encoded protein is CASGLVAYEQYF.

The chain is built from TRBV7-2 and TRBJ2-3, with 9 bases fitting TRBD2. The V gene's germline CDR1 is SGHTA and CDR2 FQGNSA. J gave up 0 bases and V 5 bases, and 6 bases lay outside the gene matches. The CDR3 has 16 amino acids. The CDR3 DNA reads as TGTGCCAGCAGCCAAGGACTAGCGTCTAGCACAGATACGCAGTATTTT. Amino acid sequence: CASSQGLASSTDTQYF.

This clonotype was counted only a few times. The chain recombines TRBV6-1 with TRBJ2-7, with D maybe TRBD2 (5 bases). Trimming left V 7 bases short and J 6 bases short, with 10 bases between. CDR3 length: 11 residues. Germline V gives CDR1 MNHNS, CDR2 SASEGT. The CDR3 here is CASTGGIEQYF. The CDR3 DNA follows: TGTGCCAGCACCGGAGGCATCGAGCAGTACTTC.

This chain links TRBV27 with TRBJ1-1, with D perhaps matching TRBD1 (5 bases). The length of the CDR3 is 12 residues. Germline V gene sequence: CDR1 MNHEY, CDR2 SMNVEV (reference sequence). The ends were cut back, 8 bases at V and 7 bases at J, with 14 bases in the middle. The CDR3 nucleotides read TGTGCCAGCGGGGGGGGTTTGGGTGAAGCTTTCTTT. Its protein product is CASGGGLGEAFF.

This chain links TRBV11-2 with TRBJ1-1, with 9 positions matching TRBD1. V dropped 8 bases and J dropped 2; count of bases not matched to a gene: 12. There are 16 residues in the CDR3. Germline values: CDR1 SGHAT, CDR2 FQNNGV. CDR3 in DNA: TGTGCCAGCGGAGGGATACGGACAGGGGAAAACACTGAAGCTTTCTTT. Protein: CASGGIRTGENTEAFF.